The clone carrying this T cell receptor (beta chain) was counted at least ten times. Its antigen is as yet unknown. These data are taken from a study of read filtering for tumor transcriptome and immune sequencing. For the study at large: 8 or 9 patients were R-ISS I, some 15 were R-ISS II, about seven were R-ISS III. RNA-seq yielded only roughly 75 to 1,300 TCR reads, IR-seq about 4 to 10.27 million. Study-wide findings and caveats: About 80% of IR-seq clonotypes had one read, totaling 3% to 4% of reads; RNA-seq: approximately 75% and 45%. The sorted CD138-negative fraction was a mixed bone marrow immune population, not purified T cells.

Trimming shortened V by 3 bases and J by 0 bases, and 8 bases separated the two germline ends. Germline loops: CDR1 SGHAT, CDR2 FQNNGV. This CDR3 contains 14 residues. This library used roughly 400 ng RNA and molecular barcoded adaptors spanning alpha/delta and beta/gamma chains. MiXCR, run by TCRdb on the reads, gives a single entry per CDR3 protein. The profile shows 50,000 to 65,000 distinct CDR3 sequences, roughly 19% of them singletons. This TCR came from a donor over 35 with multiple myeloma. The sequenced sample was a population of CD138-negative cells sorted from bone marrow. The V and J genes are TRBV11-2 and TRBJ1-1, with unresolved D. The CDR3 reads CASSFGRLNTEAFF. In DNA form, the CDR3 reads TGTGCCAGCAGCTTCGGACGGTTGAACACTGAAGCTTTCTTT.